This entry describes one T cell receptor (beta chain). This sample stems from a study of long-term antiretroviral therapy in people with HIV. With survey level as its setting, the immunoSEQ assay was v3.0. TCRdb's copy holds only in-frame clones and misses some; the assay was immunoSEQ multiplex PCR. Of more than 15,000 clones listed, about nine tenths were seen once; the top ten hold 13%. The sequencing used unsorted PBMCs, collected 0.6 years after starting antiretroviral therapy. The TCR originated in a woman aged 40-49 years with HIV.

The CDR3 loop is CASSLASLAGGQETQYF. Written as DNA, the CDR3 is TGTGCCAGCAGCTTGGCCAGCCTAGCGGGGGGTCAAGAGACCCAGTACTTC. V gene TRBV5-4 combines with J gene TRBJ2-5, with 11 nucleotides matching TRBD2. Germline CDR1 and CDR2: SGHNT and YYREEE (reference sequence). V lost 0 bases, J lost 2 bases, and 6 bases stayed unmatched. The CDR3 loop spans 17 amino acids.